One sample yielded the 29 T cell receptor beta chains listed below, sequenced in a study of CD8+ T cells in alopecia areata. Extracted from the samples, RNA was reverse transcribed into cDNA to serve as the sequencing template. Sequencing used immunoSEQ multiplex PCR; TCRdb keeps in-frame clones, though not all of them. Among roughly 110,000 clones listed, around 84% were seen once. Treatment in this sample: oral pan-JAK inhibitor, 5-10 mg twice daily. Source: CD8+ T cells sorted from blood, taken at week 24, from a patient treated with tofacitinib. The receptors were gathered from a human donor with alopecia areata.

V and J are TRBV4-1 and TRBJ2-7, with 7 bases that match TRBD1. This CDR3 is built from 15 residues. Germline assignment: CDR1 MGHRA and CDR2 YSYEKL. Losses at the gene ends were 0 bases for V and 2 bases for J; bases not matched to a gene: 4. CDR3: CASSQDWQGAYEQYF. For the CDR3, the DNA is TGCGCCAGCAGCCAAGACTGGCAGGGGGCCTACGAGCAGTACTTC.

The chain's CDR3 is CASSSPSLERENTIYF. The DNA for the CDR3 is TGTGCCAGCAGCTCTCCCTCCCTCGAGAGGGAAAACACCATATATTTT. The rearrangement uses TRBV7-2 and TRBJ1-3; no firm D call. Trimming cost V 4 bases and J 6 bases, with 19 bases left between them. The length of the CDR3 is 16 residues. Germline-derived CDR1 and CDR2 are SGHTA and FQGNSA.

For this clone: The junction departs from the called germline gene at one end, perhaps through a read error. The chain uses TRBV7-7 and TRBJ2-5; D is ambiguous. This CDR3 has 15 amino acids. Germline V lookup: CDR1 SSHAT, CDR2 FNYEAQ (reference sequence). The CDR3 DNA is TGTGCTAGCAGCTTATATGAAGGGCGGCAAGAGACCCAGTACTTC. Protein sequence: CASSLYEGRQETQYF.

The DNA of the CDR3 is TGTGCCAGCAGTTACGCGGGGCCCTCCACAGATACGCAGTATTTT. It specifies CASSYAGPSTDTQYF. This sequence joins TRBV6-5 and TRBJ2-3; tentative D call: TRBD2 (6 bases). The V and J ends lost 2 bases and 2 bases respectively, with 11 bases between them. CDR1 and CDR2 from the germline V gene are MNHEY and SVGAGI. The CDR3 is made up of 15 amino acids.

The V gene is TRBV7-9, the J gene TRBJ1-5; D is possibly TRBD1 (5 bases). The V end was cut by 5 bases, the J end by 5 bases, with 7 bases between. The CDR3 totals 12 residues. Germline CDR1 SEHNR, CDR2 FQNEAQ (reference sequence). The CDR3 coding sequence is TGTGCCAGCAGCATACAGGATCAGCCCCAGCATTTT. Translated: CASSIQDQPQHF.

The CDR3 is CASIHTGDYEQYF. CDR3 DNA sequence: TGTGCCAGCATCCATACAGGGGACTACGAGCAGTACTTC. The chain is built from TRBV7-9 and TRBJ2-7; 7 bases agree with TRBD1. The V and J ends lost 7 bases and 3 bases, in that order; junction bases with no gene match: 6. Per germline, CDR1 SEHNR and CDR2 FQNEAQ (reference sequence). The CDR3 is 13 residues long. Complete variable domain (other parts from reference TRBV7-9 and TRBJ2-7): DTGVSQNPRHKITKRGQNVTFRCDPISEHNRLYWYRQTLGQGPEFLTYFQNEAQLEKSRLLSDRFSAERPKGSFSTLEIQRTEQGDSAMYLCASIHTGDYEQYFGPGTRLTVT.

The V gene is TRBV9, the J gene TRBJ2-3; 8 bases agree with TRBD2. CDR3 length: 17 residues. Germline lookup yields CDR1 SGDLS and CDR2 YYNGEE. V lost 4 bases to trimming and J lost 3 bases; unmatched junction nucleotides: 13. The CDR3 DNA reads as TGTGCCAGCAGCCCCAGGGAGAGCGGGGGACTTACAGATACGCAGTATTTT. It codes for CASSPRESGGLTDTQYF.

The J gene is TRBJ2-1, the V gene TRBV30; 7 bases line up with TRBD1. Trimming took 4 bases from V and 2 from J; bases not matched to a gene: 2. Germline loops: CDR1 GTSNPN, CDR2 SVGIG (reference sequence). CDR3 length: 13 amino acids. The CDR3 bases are TGTGCCTGGACCGGGACAGCCTACAATGAGCAGTTCTTC. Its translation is CAWTGTAYNEQFF. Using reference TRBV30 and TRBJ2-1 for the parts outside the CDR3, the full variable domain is SQTIHQWPATLVQPVGSPLSLECTVEGTSNPNLYWYRQAAGRGLQLLFYSVGIGQISSEVPQNLSASRPQDRQFILSSKKLLLSDSGFYLCAWTGTAYNEQFFGPGTRLTVL.

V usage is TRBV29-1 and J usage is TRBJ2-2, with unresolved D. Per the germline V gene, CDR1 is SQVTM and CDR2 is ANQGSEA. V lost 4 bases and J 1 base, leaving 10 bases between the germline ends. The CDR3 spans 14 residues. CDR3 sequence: CSVVLQENTGELFF. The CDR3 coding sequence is TGCAGCGTTGTCCTTCAGGAGAACACCGGGGAGCTGTTTTTT.

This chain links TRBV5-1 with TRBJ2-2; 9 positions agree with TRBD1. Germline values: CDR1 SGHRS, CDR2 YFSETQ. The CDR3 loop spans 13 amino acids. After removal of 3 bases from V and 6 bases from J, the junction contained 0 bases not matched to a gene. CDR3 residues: CASSWDRAGELFF. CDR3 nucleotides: TGCGCCAGCAGCTGGGACAGGGCCGGGGAGCTGTTTTTT.

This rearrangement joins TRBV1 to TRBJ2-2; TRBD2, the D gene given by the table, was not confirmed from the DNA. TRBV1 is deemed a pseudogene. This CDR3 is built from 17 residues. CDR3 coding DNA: TGCACCAGCAGCCAAGAGGGACTAGCGAGATCGACCGGGGAGCTGTTTTTT. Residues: CTSSQEGLARSTGELFF.

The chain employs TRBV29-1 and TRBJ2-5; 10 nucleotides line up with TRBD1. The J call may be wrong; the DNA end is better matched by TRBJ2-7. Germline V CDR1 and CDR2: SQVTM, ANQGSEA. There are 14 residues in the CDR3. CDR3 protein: CSVSDRGESYEQYF. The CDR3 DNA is TGCAGCGTTTCGGACAGGGGGGAGTCCTACGAGCAGTACTTC.

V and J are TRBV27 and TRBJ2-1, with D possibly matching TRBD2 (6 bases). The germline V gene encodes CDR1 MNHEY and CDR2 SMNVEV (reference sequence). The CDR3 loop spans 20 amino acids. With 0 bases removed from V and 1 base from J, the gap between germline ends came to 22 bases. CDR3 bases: TGTGCCAGCAGTTTATCGGGTCTGGGGGGTGGCGGGGCTTCCTACAATGAGCAGTTCTTC. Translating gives CASSLSGLGGGGASYNEQFF.

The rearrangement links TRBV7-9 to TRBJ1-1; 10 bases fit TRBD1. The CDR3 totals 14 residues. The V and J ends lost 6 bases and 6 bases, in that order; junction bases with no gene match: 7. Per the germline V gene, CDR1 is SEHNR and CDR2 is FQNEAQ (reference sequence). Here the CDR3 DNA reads TGTGCCAGCAGTCCCGGGACAGGGGTCTCTGAAGCTTTCTTT. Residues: CASSPGTGVSEAFF.

The CDR3 reads CASSQSGSTDTQYF. The CDR3 DNA sequence: TGCGCCAGCAGTCAATCCGGTAGCACAGATACGCAGTATTTT. The chain joins TRBV23-1 to TRBJ2-3; D call uncertain. TRBV23-1 is known as an ORF, though its function is uncertain. The CDR3 has 14 residues. Trimming stripped 0 bases from V and 0 bases from J, with 4 bases between.

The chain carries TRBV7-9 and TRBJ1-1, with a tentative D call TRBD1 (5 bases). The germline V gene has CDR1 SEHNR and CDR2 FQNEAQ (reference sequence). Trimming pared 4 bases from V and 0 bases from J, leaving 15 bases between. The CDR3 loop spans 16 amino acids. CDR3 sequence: CASSWLGGIMNTEAFF. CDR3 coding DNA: TGTGCCAGCAGCTGGCTGGGGGGGATCATGAACACTGAAGCTTTCTTT.

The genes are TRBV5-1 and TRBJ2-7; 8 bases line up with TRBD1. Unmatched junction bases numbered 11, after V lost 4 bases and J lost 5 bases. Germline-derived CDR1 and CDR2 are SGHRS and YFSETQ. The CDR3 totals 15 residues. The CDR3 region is CASSTNRGIAHEQYF. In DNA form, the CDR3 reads TGCGCCAGCAGCACCAACAGGGGGATTGCTCACGAGCAGTACTTC.

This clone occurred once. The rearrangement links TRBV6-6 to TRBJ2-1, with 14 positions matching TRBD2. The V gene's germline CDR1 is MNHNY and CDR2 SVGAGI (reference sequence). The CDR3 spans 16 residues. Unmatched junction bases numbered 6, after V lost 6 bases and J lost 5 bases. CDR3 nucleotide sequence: TGTGCCAGCAGGCTGACTAGCGGGGGGGCGCACAATGAGCAGTTCTTC. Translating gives CASRLTSGGAHNEQFF.

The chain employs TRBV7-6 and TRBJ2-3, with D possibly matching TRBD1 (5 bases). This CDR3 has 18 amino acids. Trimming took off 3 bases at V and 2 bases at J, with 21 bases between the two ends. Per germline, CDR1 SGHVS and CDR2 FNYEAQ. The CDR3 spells CASSFETAELIFTDTQYF. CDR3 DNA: TGTGCCAGCAGCTTCGAGACAGCCGAACTGATATTCACAGATACGCAGTATTTT.

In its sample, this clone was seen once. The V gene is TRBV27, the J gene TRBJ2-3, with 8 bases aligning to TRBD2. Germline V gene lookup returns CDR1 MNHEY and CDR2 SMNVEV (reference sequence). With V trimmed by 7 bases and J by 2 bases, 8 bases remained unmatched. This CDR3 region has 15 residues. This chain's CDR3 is CASTIGGGNTDTQYF. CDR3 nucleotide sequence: TGTGCCAGCACCATCGGCGGGGGGAACACAGATACGCAGTATTTT.

CDR3 protein: CASSLGSRGYTF. The DNA of the CDR3 is TGTGCCAGCAGCTTGGGCTCAAGGGGCTACACCTTC. The chain has TRBV5-4 and TRBJ1-2; D unclear. V was trimmed by 0 bases and J by 8 bases, leaving 8 bases between them. The length of the CDR3 is 12 residues. Germline assignment: CDR1 SGHNT and CDR2 YYREEE (reference sequence).

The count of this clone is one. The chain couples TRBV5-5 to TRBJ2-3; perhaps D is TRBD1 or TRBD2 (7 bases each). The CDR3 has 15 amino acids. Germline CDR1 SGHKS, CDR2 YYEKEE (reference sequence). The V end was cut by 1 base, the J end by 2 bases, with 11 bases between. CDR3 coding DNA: TGTGCCAGCAGCTTGCAGGGGGGGAACACAGATACGCAGTATTTT. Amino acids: CASSLQGGNTDTQYF.

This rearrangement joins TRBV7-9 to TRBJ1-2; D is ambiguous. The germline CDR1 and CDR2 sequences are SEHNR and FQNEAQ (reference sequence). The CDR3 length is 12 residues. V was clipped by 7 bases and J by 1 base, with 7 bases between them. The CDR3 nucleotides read TGTGCCAGCATTGGGAGTAACTATGGCTACACCTTC. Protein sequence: CASIGSNYGYTF.

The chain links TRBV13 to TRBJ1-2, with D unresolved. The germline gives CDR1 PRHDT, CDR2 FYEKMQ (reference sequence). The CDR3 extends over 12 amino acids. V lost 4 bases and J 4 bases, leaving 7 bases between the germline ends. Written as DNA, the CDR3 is TGTGCCAGCAGCTCCGGCGGCTATGGCTACACCTTC. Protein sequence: CASSSGGYGYTF.

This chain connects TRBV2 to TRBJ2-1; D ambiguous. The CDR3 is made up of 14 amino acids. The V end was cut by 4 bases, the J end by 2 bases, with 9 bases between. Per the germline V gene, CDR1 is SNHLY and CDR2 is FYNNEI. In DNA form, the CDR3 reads TGTGCCAGCAGTGGAGTCGTGCCCTACAATGAGCAGTTCTTC. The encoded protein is CASSGVVPYNEQFF.

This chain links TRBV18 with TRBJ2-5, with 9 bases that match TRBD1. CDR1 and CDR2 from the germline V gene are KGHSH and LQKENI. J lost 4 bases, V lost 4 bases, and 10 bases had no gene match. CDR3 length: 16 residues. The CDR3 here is CASSQPGQGRSETQYF. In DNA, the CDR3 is TGTGCCAGCTCACAACCGGGACAGGGACGGTCAGAGACCCAGTACTTC.

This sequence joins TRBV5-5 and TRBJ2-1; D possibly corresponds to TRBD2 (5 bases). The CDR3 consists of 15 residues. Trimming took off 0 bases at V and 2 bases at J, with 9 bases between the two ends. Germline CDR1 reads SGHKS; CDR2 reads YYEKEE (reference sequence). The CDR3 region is CASSLDRRTYNEQFF. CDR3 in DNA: TGTGCCAGCAGCTTGGACCGGAGGACCTACAATGAGCAGTTCTTC.

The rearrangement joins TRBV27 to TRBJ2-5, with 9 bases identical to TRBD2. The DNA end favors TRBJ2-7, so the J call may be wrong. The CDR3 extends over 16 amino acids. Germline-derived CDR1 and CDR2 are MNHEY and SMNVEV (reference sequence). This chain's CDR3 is CASSSMQRGAPYEQYF. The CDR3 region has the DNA TGTGCCAGCAGTTCAATGCAGCGGGGGGCCCCCTACGAGCAGTACTTC.

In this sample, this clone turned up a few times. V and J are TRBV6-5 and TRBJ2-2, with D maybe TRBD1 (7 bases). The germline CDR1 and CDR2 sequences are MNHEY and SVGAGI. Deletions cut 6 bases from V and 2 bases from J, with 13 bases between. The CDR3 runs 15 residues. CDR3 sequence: CASSARGANTGELFF. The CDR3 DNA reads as TGTGCCAGCAGCGCCAGGGGGGCTAACACCGGGGAGCTGTTTTTT.